The entry below gives a single TCR beta chain sequence along with its context. Its antigen is unknown. Treatment meaning: about 20 received Ad26.COV2.S at low or high dose, single or two shots; several received placebo; per-sample allocation not given. Sampling took place 63 days after the first vaccine or placebo injection. The donor's status was that of an adult aged 18-55 years in Boston. This CDR3 has 15 amino acids. Trimming removed 5 bases at V and 0 bases at J, with 14 bases between. The germline CDR1 and CDR2 sequences are SGHTA and FQGNSA. This sample was included in a study of Ad26.COV2.S vaccination and SARS-CoV-2 variants. The study's findings and limits: Similar non-spike TCR breadth was observed in recipients of vaccine and of placebo. Total T cell responses, in the TCR breadth and depth analyses, may have been underestimated. Post-vaccination breadth of spike-specific CD8+ and CD4+ T cell responses was reportedly substantial.

The table came from immunoSEQ multiplex PCR; TCRdb's copy has only in-frame clones and leaves some out. The sample shows a few hundred thousand clones, 70% to 90% of them seen only once. The input for sequencing was peripheral blood, taken in a trial of Ad26.COV2.S vaccine versus placebo. The TCR was taken from a person aged 18-65 years who received the Ad26.COV2.S COVID-19 vaccine or a placebo. The rearrangement links TRBV7-2 to TRBJ2-7, with D possibly called TRBD1 or TRBD2 (5 bases each). The CDR3 DNA follows: TGTGCCAGCAGCCCCATGAGGGGCTACTCCTACGAGCAGTACTTC. Translated, it gives CASSPMRGYSYEQYF. Variable domain in full (rest from reference TRBV7-2 and TRBJ2-7): GAGVSQSPSNKVTEKGKDVELRCDPISGHTALYWYRQSLGQGLEFLIYFQGNSAPDKSGLPSDRFSAERTGGSVSTLTIQRTQQEDSAVYLCASSPMRGYSYEQYFGPGTRLTVT.